A single sample gave rise to the 17 T cell receptor beta chains below, sequenced in a study of control samples from healthy donors and cancer patients. Method: immunoSEQ multiplex PCR; TCRdb's copy keeps in-frame clones and lacks some. There are 110,000 or so clones in the sample; approximately 87% occur only once, and 9% to 13% lies in the top ten. Sequences were obtained from blood. These receptors were obtained from a man aged 25 to 40 in good health.

This sequence joins TRBV4-1 and TRBJ1-4; 7 nucleotides match TRBD1. The CDR3 is made up of 14 amino acids. Per the germline V gene, CDR1 is MGHRA and CDR2 is YSYEKL. Trimming at V came to 4 bases and at J to 10 bases, leaving 9 bases not matched to a gene. DNA for the CDR3: TGCGCCAGCAGCCGAACAGGGGAAGGCGTAAAACTGTTTTTT. Its protein is CASSRTGEGVKLFF.

This sequence joins TRBV18 and TRBJ1-4; 9 bases align to TRBD1. Losses at the gene ends were 5 bases for V and 5 bases for J; bases not matched to a gene: 3. The CDR3 contains 14 residues. Germline lookup yields CDR1 KGHSH and CDR2 LQKENI. The CDR3 reads CASSKDRGNEKLFF. The CDR3 DNA is TGTGCCAGCTCAAAAGACAGGGGGAATGAAAAACTGTTTTTT.

The chain links TRBV5-8 to TRBJ2-2; 8 bases match TRBD1. The CDR3 loop spans 17 amino acids. From germline, CDR1 is SGHTS and CDR2 YDEGEE. The trim removed 0 bases at V and 1 base at J, leaving 5 bases unmatched. CDR3: CASSLVTGALNTGELFF. CDR3 nucleotides: TGTGCCAGCAGCTTGGTGACAGGGGCCTTGAACACCGGGGAGCTGTTTTTT.

The J gene is TRBJ2-5, the V gene TRBV7-8; weak D call: TRBD1 (5 bases). With 5 bases removed from V and 5 bases from J, the gap between germline ends came to 6 bases. The CDR3 contains 11 residues. CDR1 is SGHVS, CDR2 FQNEAQ, per germline. CDR3 in DNA: TGTGCCAGCAGCGCAGGGGAGACCCAGTACTTC. It encodes CASSAGETQYF.

The DNA of the CDR3 is TGCGCCAGCAGCTCCAGGGTTGGGGACTATGGCTACACCTTC. The encoded protein is CASSSRVGDYGYTF. This rearrangement joins TRBV5-1 to TRBJ1-2, with D maybe TRBD1 (5 bases). V lost 3 bases and J 3 bases, leaving 12 bases between the germline ends. The CDR3 spans 14 residues. Looked up from germline, CDR1 is SGHRS and CDR2 is YFSETQ.

In DNA, the CDR3 is TGTGCCAGCAGTTTCGGTTGGAATGAGCAGTTCTTC. It specifies CASSFGWNEQFF. The genes are TRBV12-3 or TRBV12-4 and TRBJ2-1; D gene ambiguous. The V end was cut by 3 bases, the J end by 7 bases, with 7 bases between. This CDR3 is 12 amino acids long.

Only one count was recorded for this clone. The genes are TRBV3-1 (or the pseudogene TRBV3-2) and TRBJ1-1; 9 bases fit TRBD1. Germline V gives CDR1 LGHDT, CDR2 YNNKEL (reference sequence). The CDR3 runs 15 residues. Unmatched junction bases numbered 7, after V lost 3 bases and J lost 5 bases. CDR3 amino acids: CASSHYRGPGTEAFF. The CDR3 DNA follows: TGTGCCAGCAGCCACTACAGGGGGCCGGGGACTGAAGCTTTCTTT.

The chain employs TRBV7-2 and TRBJ1-2; 9 nucleotides align to TRBD1. This CDR3 contains 16 residues. Germline CDR1 is SGHTA and CDR2 is FQGNSA. J gave up 2 bases and V 1 base, and 5 bases lay outside the gene matches. The CDR3 coding sequence is TGTGCCAGCAGCTTAGAGGACAGGGGACGGAACTATGGCTACACCTTC. This sequence encodes CASSLEDRGRNYGYTF.

The chain couples TRBV30 to TRBJ1-3; TRBD1 is a possible D gene (6 bases). V gave up 3 bases and J gave up 7 bases, with 19 bases separating them. This CDR3 contains 15 residues. Germline values: CDR1 GTSNPN, CDR2 SVGIG (reference sequence). The CDR3 region is CAWSLGGSSGNTIYF. For the CDR3, the DNA is TGTGCCTGGAGCCTTGGGGGCAGTTCGGGGAACACCATATATTTT.

The gene calls are TRBV4-1 and TRBJ1-6; D possibly corresponds to TRBD1 (5 bases). The CDR3 loop spans 14 amino acids. Germline loops: CDR1 MGHRA, CDR2 YSYEKL. V was cut by 8 bases and J by 6 bases, with 14 bases left in between. This CDR3 reads CASSDRAFNSPLHF. In DNA, the CDR3 is TGCGCCAGCTCCGACAGAGCTTTTAATTCACCCCTCCACTTT.

This clone came up once. This rearrangement joins TRBV18 to TRBJ2-1, with a possible D match to TRBD2 (6 bases). The V gene lost 6 bases and the J gene lost 3 bases, with 18 bases spanning the gap. The CDR3 has 16 amino acids. Germline V gene sequence: CDR1 KGHSH, CDR2 LQKENI. CDR3 DNA sequence: TGTGCCAGCTCCCGCCTCCTAGCGCGGATCTACAATGAGCAGTTCTTC. This codes for CASSRLLARIYNEQFF.

The V call is TRBV19, the J call TRBJ1-2; D perhaps matches TRBD1 (6 bases). Germline V gives CDR1 LNHDA, CDR2 SQIVND (reference sequence). The CDR3 has 13 residues. V was shortened by 6 bases and J by 2 bases, with 10 bases between the two germline ends. CDR3 sequence: CASSKDRNYGYTF. The CDR3 DNA reads as TGTGCCAGTAGCAAGGACAGAAACTATGGCTACACCTTC. The variable domain in full, completed from reference TRBV19 and TRBJ1-2, reads DGGITQSPKYLFRKEGQNVTLSCEQNLNHDAMYWYRQDPGQGLRLIYYSQIVNDFQKGDIAEGYSVSREKKESFPLTVTSAQKNPTAFYLCASSKDRNYGYTFGSGTRLTVV.

This CDR3 reads CASSYLDRGQDEQYF. CDR3 DNA: TGTGCCAGCAGTTACCTGGACAGGGGGCAGGACGAGCAGTACTTC. The chain joins TRBV6-5 to TRBJ2-7, with TRBD1 matching 11 bases. In germline, CDR1 is MNHEY, CDR2 SVGAGI. V was clipped by 2 bases and J by 5 bases; unmatched bases: 5. The CDR3 contains 15 residues.

The chain employs TRBV2 and TRBJ2-7, with a weak D call TRBD1 (5 bases). This CDR3 is built from 15 residues. V was pared by 6 bases and J by 4 bases, with 19 bases between. Germline values: CDR1 SNHLY, CDR2 FYNNEI. The CDR3 DNA is TGTGCCAGCAGCGCCAGGACCGCCAGGGATTACGAGCAGTACGTC. It specifies CASSARTARDYEQYV.

V gene TRBV7-3 combines with J gene TRBJ2-2; D unresolved. V was clipped by 8 bases and J by 6 bases, with 13 bases between them. The CDR3 consists of 13 residues. Germline V lookup: CDR1 SGHTA, CDR2 FQGTGA. The CDR3 bases are TGTGCCAGCGCGCACGGTGGGTCCGGGGAGCTGTTTTTT. Its protein is CASAHGGSGELFF.

The gene calls are TRBV29-1 and TRBJ1-1; possibly TRBD1 for D (6 bases). CDR1 is SQVTM, CDR2 ANQGSEA, per germline. The CDR3 is made up of 15 amino acids. V was clipped by 4 bases and J by 1 base, with 16 bases between them. The CDR3 DNA follows: TGCAGCGTTGTAACAGGGTCGGGGCCGAACACTGAAGCTTTCTTT. Residues: CSVVTGSGPNTEAFF.

This clone came up once. The chain is built from TRBV3-1 (or the pseudogene TRBV3-2) and TRBJ2-1; the match to TRBD2 covers 10 bases. The CDR3 length is 15 residues. V shed 5 bases and J 3 bases; nucleotides not matched to a gene: 4. In germline, CDR1 is LGHDT, CDR2 YNNKEL (reference sequence). In nucleotides, the CDR3 is TGTGCCAGCAGCAACTTAGCGGGGGGCTACAATGAGCAGTTCTTC. Protein: CASSNLAGGYNEQFF.